This entry features one T cell receptor beta chain sequence. Its antigen is still unknown. This same CDR3 is encoded by further DNA sequences in the sample. This entry is derived from a study of cytomegalovirus exposure and HLA in healthy donors. Study-level points and caveats: The investigators catalogued 150 to 200 TCR beta chains as cytomegalovirus-associated. Cytomegalovirus status, reportedly, was diagnosed with high specificity and sensitivity by the classifier. Among TCR sequences, most were rare, though some public TCRs appeared in many donors.

This table comes from immunoSEQ multiplex PCR, and its TCRdb copy is limited to in-frame clones, with some not included. The sample lists 130,000 to 150,000 clones, about nine tenths occurring once. Germline trimming cut 6 bases from V and 7 bases from J; bases unmatched to any gene: 6. The CDR3 runs 15 residues. Germline CDR1 is KGHSH and CDR2 is LQKENI. This TCR was recovered from a woman in her 30s in good health and CMV-seropositive. The chain links TRBV18 to TRBJ2-1; 13 bases are a match to TRBD2. Sample: PBMCs. The CDR3 loop is CASSLGLAGRNEQFF. The CDR3 nucleotides read TGTGCCAGCTCCCTGGGACTAGCGGGGAGAAATGAGCAGTTCTTC.